The 32 T cell receptor beta chains below were found in one sample sequenced in a study of blood T cell repertoires in COVID-19. Sequenced by immunoSEQ multiplex PCR; TCRdb stores in-frame clones only, minus some. The sample includes approximately 160,000 clones, roughly 80% of them seen just once. The sample was peripheral blood. Every receptor here comes from a man aged 18 to 29 with active or convalescent COVID-19.

This chain uses TRBV10-3 with TRBJ1-2; no reliable D call. This CDR3 is built from 14 residues. Germline V CDR1 and CDR2: ENHRY, SYGVKD. V was shortened by 2 bases and J by 5 bases, with 12 bases between the two germline ends. This CDR3 is CAISERTGSYGYTF. CDR3 bases: TGTGCCATCAGTGAGAGGACGGGATCTTATGGCTACACCTTC.

The chain links TRBV6-2 or TRBV6-3 to TRBJ1-2; TRBD1 matches 8 bases. Trimming took 0 bases from V and 8 from J; bases not matched to a gene: 8. There are 15 residues in the CDR3. The V gene's germline CDR1 is MNHEY and CDR2 SVGEGT. This CDR3 is CASSYSTTGEDGYTF. DNA for the CDR3: TGTGCCAGCAGTTACTCGACGACAGGGGAAGACGGCTACACCTTC.

The chain joins TRBV27 to TRBJ1-5; 10 bases map to TRBD1. The CDR3 length is 18 residues. With 2 bases clipped from V and 5 bases from J, the junction kept 12 bases outside the gene matches. Germline loops: CDR1 MNHEY, CDR2 SMNVEV (reference sequence). CDR3 sequence (DNA): TGTGCCAGCAGTTTAAGGTGGTCGGGACAGGGGACCTATCAGCCCCAGCATTTT. This sequence encodes CASSLRWSGQGTYQPQHF.

This clone has only one observation. The chain employs TRBV7-6 and TRBJ2-2; TRBD1 matches 9 bases. Germline V lookup: CDR1 SGHVS, CDR2 FNYEAQ. This CDR3 region has 16 residues. Trimming at V came to 5 bases and at J to 2 bases, leaving 6 bases not matched to a gene. For the CDR3, the DNA is TGTGCCAGCAGCCCCGGACAGGGGAGAAACACCGGGGAGCTGTTTTTT. It translates to CASSPGQGRNTGELFF. The complete variable domain, with remaining parts taken from reference TRBV7-6 and TRBJ2-2, reads GAGVSQSPRYKVTKRGQDVALRCDPISGHVSLYWYRQALGQGPEFLTYFNYEAQQDKSGLPNDRFSAERPEGSISTLTIQRTEQRDSAMYRCASSPGQGRNTGELFFGEGSRLTVL.

The chain has TRBV28 and TRBJ1-6; D ambiguous. CDR1 is MDHEN, CDR2 SYDVKM, per germline. Trimming removed 3 bases from V and 5 bases from J, with 14 bases in between. The CDR3 extends over 16 amino acids. The CDR3 nucleotides read TGTGCCAGCAGTTTTAAGTCGGGATGGAATAATTCACCCCTCCACTTT. Translated: CASSFKSGWNNSPLHF.

This rearrangement joins TRBV7-3 to TRBJ2-1; the D gene is possibly TRBD2 (5 bases). The CDR3 totals 16 residues. Germline lookup yields CDR1 SGHTA and CDR2 FQGTGA. V dropped 1 base and J dropped 3 bases, with 13 bases sitting between them. CDR3 residues: CASSLMAARGYNEQFF. The CDR3, as DNA: TGTGCCAGCAGCTTAATGGCAGCACGGGGCTACAATGAGCAGTTCTTC.

The gene calls are TRBV18 and TRBJ2-1; weak D call: TRBD1 (6 bases). Trimming stripped 2 bases from V and 2 bases from J, with 10 bases between. The CDR3 has 15 residues. Germline V gives CDR1 KGHSH, CDR2 LQKENI. For the CDR3, the DNA is TGTGCCAGCTCACCAATGGACAGCACCTACAATGAGCAGTTCTTC. Translating it yields CASSPMDSTYNEQFF.

The chain employs TRBV7-2 and TRBJ2-7; 11 nucleotides match TRBD1. Germline values: CDR1 SGHTA, CDR2 FQGNSA. The ends lost 0 bases at V and 3 bases at J; junction bases unmatched: 4. The CDR3 contains 16 residues. The CDR3 nucleotides read TGTGCCAGCAGCTTAGCTAGGACAGGGGGCGGCTACGAGCAGTACTTC. Protein product: CASSLARTGGGYEQYF.

The chain carries TRBV20-1 and TRBJ1-1; tentative D call: TRBD1 (5 bases). Trimming left V 2 bases short and J 7 bases short, with 8 bases between. The CDR3 contains 11 residues. Per germline, CDR1 DFQATT and CDR2 SNEGSKA (reference sequence). CDR3 nucleotide sequence: TGCAGTGCTAGATTTGACAGTGAAGCTTTCTTT. Its protein is CSARFDSEAFF.

The J gene is TRBJ2-7, the V gene TRBV11-2, with 7 bases fitting TRBD1. CDR1 is SGHAT and CDR2 is FQNNGV in the germline V gene. The trim removed 5 bases at V and 0 bases at J, leaving 7 bases unmatched. CDR3 size: 15 residues. This chain's CDR3 is CASSGFRDSSYEQYF. The DNA for the CDR3 is TGTGCCAGCAGCGGATTCCGGGACAGCTCCTACGAGCAGTACTTC.

V usage is TRBV6-5 and J usage is TRBJ2-2, with a weak D call TRBD2 (6 bases). V was trimmed by 3 bases and J by 5 bases, leaving 13 bases between them. The CDR3 has 15 residues. Germline V gene data show CDR1 as MNHEY and CDR2 as SVGAGI. CDR3 residues: CASSYAGPQTGELFF. In DNA, the CDR3 is TGTGCCAGCAGTTATGCGGGACCACAGACCGGGGAGCTGTTTTTT.

In its sample, this clone was seen a few times. The chain carries TRBV6-1 and TRBJ2-5; 12 nucleotides line up with TRBD2. Germline V gene lookup returns CDR1 MNHNS and CDR2 SASEGT. The ends lost 4 bases at V and 0 bases at J; junction bases unmatched: 12. There are 19 residues in the CDR3. The CDR3, as DNA: TGTGCCAGCAGTGGCGGTACTAGCGGGGGGTTCTCGTACCAAGAGACCCAGTACTTC. Residues: CASSGGTSGGFSYQETQYF.

The chain links TRBV28 to TRBJ1-2; 9 bases line up with TRBD1. V dropped 6 bases and J dropped 3; count of bases not matched to a gene: 8. The CDR3 sequence is 15 residues long. In germline, CDR1 is MDHEN, CDR2 SYDVKM. Here the CDR3 reads CASSPRDRDYYGYTF. The CDR3 DNA reads TGTGCCAGCAGCCCCCGGGACAGGGACTACTATGGCTACACCTTC.

This chain connects TRBV9 to TRBJ2-1; TRBD2 matches 11 bases. Trimming at V came to 3 bases and at J to 10 bases, leaving 9 bases not matched to a gene. This CDR3 has 15 amino acids. CDR1 is SGDLS, CDR2 YYNGEE, per germline. The CDR3 bases are TGTGCCAGCAGCGCCGGGACTAGCGGCAGCCTCGAGCAGTTCTTC. Residues: CASSAGTSGSLEQFF.

V gene TRBV13 combines with J gene TRBJ2-7; TRBD1 matches 8 bases. V gave up 2 bases and J gave up 1 base; unmatched junction bases: 10. The CDR3 is 17 residues long. Germline-derived CDR1 and CDR2 are PRHDT and FYEKMQ (reference sequence). This chain's CDR3 is CASSLSRGRRFSYEQYF. CDR3 coding DNA: TGTGCCAGCAGCTTAAGCAGGGGGCGACGATTTTCCTACGAGCAGTACTTC. The entire variable domain, with the rest obtained from reference TRBV13 and TRBJ2-7, is as follows: AAGVIQSPRHLIKEKRETATLKCYPIPRHDTVYWYQQGPGQDPQFLISFYEKMQSDKGSIPDRFSAQQFSDYHSELNMSSLELGDSALYFCASSLSRGRRFSYEQYFGPGTRLTVT.

Regarding this clone: Other DNA sequences in the sample encode the same CDR3. V usage is TRBV7-9 and J usage is TRBJ1-6, with D possibly matching TRBD1 (6 bases). Germline CDR1 and CDR2: SEHNR and FQNEAQ (reference sequence). Trimming took off 7 bases at V and 2 bases at J, with 9 bases between the two ends. CDR3 length: 14 residues. CDR3 sequence: CASKGGAYNSPLHF. CDR3 bases: TGTGCCAGCAAGGGGGGGGCCTATAATTCACCCCTCCACTTT.

The V and J genes are TRBV28 and TRBJ1-1, with a tentative D call TRBD1 (5 bases). V lost 8 bases, J lost 6 bases, and 19 bases lay in between. The CDR3 is made up of 14 amino acids. Germline CDR1 is MDHEN and CDR2 is SYDVKM. For the CDR3, the DNA is TGTGCCAGCCGGGTGGGCCAGGGTGGTTCTGAAGCTTTCTTT. It yields the protein CASRVGQGGSEAFF.

The sample holds a few counts of this clone. The rearrangement joins TRBV27 to TRBJ2-1; 8 positions agree with TRBD1. The CDR3 extends over 13 amino acids. V trimming: 5 bases; J trimming: 8 bases; junction bases outside the gene matches: 5. The germline gives CDR1 MNHEY, CDR2 SMNVEV (reference sequence). The CDR3 DNA reads as TGTGCCAGCAGTCCCCCAGGGGGCTATGAGCAGTTCTTC. This encodes CASSPPGGYEQFF.

The chain couples TRBV7-8 to TRBJ2-3, with a weak D call TRBD2 (5 bases). Per germline, CDR1 SGHVS and CDR2 FQNEAQ. The CDR3 covers 19 residues. V lost 0 bases, J lost 0 bases, and 19 bases lay in between. CDR3 in amino acids: CASSLARASKLSSTDTQYF. The CDR3 bases are TGTGCCAGCAGCTTAGCCCGAGCTAGCAAGCTCTCAAGCACAGATACGCAGTATTTT.

The J gene is TRBJ2-3, the V gene TRBV12-3 or TRBV12-4; D not certain. The CDR3 sequence is 13 residues long. V was trimmed by 8 bases and J by 2 bases, leaving 11 bases between them. CDR3 nucleotides: TGTGCCAGCCTGCGAGGCCCCACAGATACGCAGTATTTT. Residues: CASLRGPTDTQYF.

CDR3 nucleotides: TGTGCCAGCACCAGATCAGCGGGGGGGCAGGGTGAGCAGTTCTTC. Amino acids: CASTRSAGGQGEQFF. The chain uses TRBV7-8 and TRBJ2-1, with 10 positions matching TRBD2. After removal of 7 bases from V and 9 bases from J, the junction contained 12 bases not matched to a gene. There are 15 residues in the CDR3. Germline V gene sequence: CDR1 SGHVS, CDR2 FQNEAQ.

The chain recombines TRBV5-4 with TRBJ2-7; TRBD1 matches at 10 bases. Germline V CDR1 and CDR2: SGHNT, YYREEE (reference sequence). The CDR3 runs to 14 residues. Germline trimming cut 3 bases from V and 3 bases from J; bases unmatched to any gene: 3. The CDR3 loop is CASSSGQGSYEQYF. CDR3 coding DNA: TGTGCCAGCAGCTCGGGACAGGGGAGCTACGAGCAGTACTTC. The full variable domain, rest sourced from reference TRBV5-4 and TRBJ2-7, is ETGVTQSPTHLIKTRGQQVTLRCSSQSGHNTVSWYQQALGQGPQFIFQYYREEENGRGNFPPRFSGLQFPNYSSELNVNALELDDSALYLCASSSGQGSYEQYFGPGTRLTVT.

V is TRBV6-5 and J is TRBJ1-1; a weak D match, TRBD1 (5 bases). This CDR3 is 13 amino acids long. V was trimmed by 6 bases and J by 1 base, leaving 9 bases between them. Germline V gene sequence: CDR1 MNHEY, CDR2 SVGAGI. The CDR3, as DNA: TGTGCCAGCAGATACAGGAGGAACACTGAAGCTTTCTTT. It codes for CASRYRRNTEAFF.

In nucleotides, the CDR3 is TGTGCCAGCAGCCCCGGGACAGGGGGGCCTAGAAAACTGTTTTTT. This translates into CASSPGTGGPRKLFF. The chain couples TRBV7-9 to TRBJ1-4, with TRBD1 matching 11 bases. V was pared by 5 bases and J by 10 bases, with 9 bases of the junction left unmatched. The CDR3 runs 15 residues. In germline, CDR1 is SEHNR, CDR2 FQNEAQ (reference sequence).

This chain joins TRBV7-2 and TRBJ2-7, with a possible D match to TRBD1 (6 bases). CDR1 and CDR2 from the germline V gene are SGHTA and FQGNSA. This CDR3 contains 14 residues. Trimming took off 0 bases at V and 3 bases at J, with 9 bases between the two ends. For the CDR3, the DNA is TGTGCCAGCAGCTTAGCGGGACACAACTACGAGCAGTACTTC. It codes for CASSLAGHNYEQYF. Filled out from reference TRBV7-2 and TRBJ2-7, the complete variable domain reads GAGVSQSPSNKVTEKGKDVELRCDPISGHTALYWYRQSLGQGLEFLIYFQGNSAPDKSGLPSDRFSAERTGGSVSTLTIQRTQQEDSAVYLCASSLAGHNYEQYFGPGTRLTVT.

On this clone: Other nucleotide sequences in the sample specify the same CDR3. The chain joins TRBV7-9 to TRBJ2-1; D gene uncertain. Germline loops: CDR1 SEHNR, CDR2 FQNEAQ (reference sequence). V lost 2 bases and J 8 bases, leaving 7 bases between the germline ends. The CDR3 sequence is 12 residues long. The CDR3 is CASSLSGDEQFF. The CDR3 DNA reads TGTGCCAGCAGCTTATCGGGTGATGAGCAGTTCTTC.

The chain links TRBV6-1 to TRBJ2-7; tentatively, D is TRBD1 (6 bases). V shed 0 bases and J shed 2 bases, with 14 bases lying between them. The CDR3 is 16 residues long. From germline, CDR1 is MNHNS and CDR2 SASEGT. The CDR3 coding sequence is TGTGCCAGCAGTGAAGCCCATCAGGGGTCACCCTACGAGCAGTACTTC. Translation gives CASSEAHQGSPYEQYF.

The chain couples TRBV28 to TRBJ2-1; D is undetermined. Germline assignment: CDR1 MDHEN and CDR2 SYDVKM. The length of the CDR3 is 16 residues. The ends were cut back, 1 base at V and 5 bases at J, with 15 bases in the middle. CDR3 amino acids: CASSLSLRHGHNEQFF. The CDR3 nucleotides are TGTGCCAGCAGTTTATCCCTCCGACATGGCCACAATGAGCAGTTCTTC.

This rearrangement joins TRBV28 to TRBJ2-1, with a weak D call TRBD1 (6 bases). Germline V lookup: CDR1 MDHEN, CDR2 SYDVKM. V shed 6 bases and J shed 4 bases, with 16 bases lying between them. This CDR3 is built from 15 residues. The CDR3, as DNA: TGTGCCAGCAGGCTGTTTGGGGGCAAGTACAATGAGCAGTTCTTC. It codes for CASRLFGGKYNEQFF.

The J gene is TRBJ2-1, the V gene TRBV25-1; 7 bases agree with TRBD2. V was clipped by 8 bases and J by 0 bases; unmatched bases: 7. Germline V gives CDR1 MGHDK, CDR2 SYGVNS. CDR3 length equals 15 residues. The CDR3 sequence: CASGVGGGSYNEQFF. The CDR3 region has the DNA TGTGCCAGCGGCGTTGGGGGGGGCTCCTACAATGAGCAGTTCTTC.

The chain couples TRBV29-1 to TRBJ1-2; TRBD1 matches 11 bases. With 7 bases clipped from V and 6 bases from J, the junction kept 4 bases outside the gene matches. The CDR3 is 12 residues long. Germline V lookup: CDR1 SQVTM, CDR2 ANQGSEA. The CDR3 nucleotides are TGCAGCGGCGGACAGGGGGCACATGGCTACACCTTC. Amino acid sequence: CSGGQGAHGYTF.

The chain employs TRBV11-2 and TRBJ1-3, with 7 bases fitting TRBD1. Trimming took 3 bases from V and 0 from J; bases not matched to a gene: 11. The CDR3 contains 18 residues. CDR1 SGHAT and CDR2 FQNNGV come from the germline V gene. In DNA form, the CDR3 reads TGTGCCAGCAGCTTTCTCACAGGGGCGAGAAGCTCTGGAAACACCATATATTTT. This codes for CASSFLTGARSSGNTIYF.